Listed below are T cell receptor beta chains from one sample, sequenced in a study of vaccination and CD4 T cells after COVID-19. Using its own MiXCR run on the PCR reads, TCRdb lists one record per CDR3 protein. The profile shows around 19,000 distinct CDR3 sequences, around half of them singletons. No antigen has been assigned to these receptors. Sequencing used CD4+ T cells from blood, cultured in vitro. These receptors were taken from a human donor who had recovered from COVID-19. Each CDR3 is given with its conserved first and last residue. The order of the fields is CDR3 length, J gene, V gene, CDR3 protein.

len: 13
j_gene: TRBJ2-7
v_gene: TRBV2
CDR3aa: CASKMRPSYEQYF

len: 15
j_gene: TRBJ1-2
v_gene: TRBV7-2
CDR3aa: CASSLSGQGAGGYTF

len: 16
j_gene: TRBJ1-4
v_gene: TRBV5-1
CDR3aa: CASSYDLLGRGAPLFF

len: 14
j_gene: TRBJ1-2
v_gene: TRBV27
CDR3aa: CASSRGWGNYGYTF

len: 18
j_gene: TRBJ1-6
v_gene: TRBV5-8
CDR3aa: CASSLASGSGPYNSPLHF

len: 17
j_gene: TRBJ2-3
v_gene: TRBV7-2
CDR3aa: CASSLDRAGGGTDTQYF

len: 15
j_gene: TRBJ2-3
v_gene: TRBV7-2
CDR3aa: CASSSGQAYTDTQYF

len: 14
j_gene: TRBJ2-2
v_gene: TRBV7-2
CDR3aa: CASSPRTGVGGLFF

len: 14
j_gene: TRBJ2-1
v_gene: TRBV4-3
CDR3aa: CASSQERLRAVQFF

len: 15
j_gene: TRBJ1-4
v_gene: TRBV7-9
CDR3aa: CASSLGGGSEEKLFF

len: 14
j_gene: TRBJ1-1
v_gene: TRBV12-3/TRBV12-4
CDR3aa: CASSSSTGFTEAFF

len: 16
j_gene: TRBJ2-2
v_gene: TRBV6-2/TRBV6-3
CDR3aa: CASTPYGQSNTGELFF

len: 16
j_gene: TRBJ2-1
v_gene: TRBV20-1
CDR3aa: CSARDRWGGGYNEQFF

len: 15
j_gene: TRBJ1-5
v_gene: TRBV7-2
CDR3aa: CASSPDWTGFQPQHF

len: 17
j_gene: TRBJ2-7
v_gene: TRBV11-3
CDR3aa: CASSLDRSRLIAYEQYF

len: 16
j_gene: TRBJ2-5
v_gene: TRBV5-4
CDR3aa: CASSGWGGRAQETQYF

len: 14
j_gene: TRBJ1-5
v_gene: TRBV4-1
CDR3aa: CASSHRLDAQPQHF

len: 15
j_gene: TRBJ2-6
v_gene: TRBV7-2
CDR3aa: CASSSQGPGANVLTF

len: 13
j_gene: TRBJ1-6
v_gene: TRBV18
CDR3aa: CASSPPANSPLHF

len: 12
j_gene: TRBJ1-1
v_gene: TRBV20-1
CDR3aa: CRADREKSEAFF

len: 14
j_gene: TRBJ1-1
v_gene: TRBV5-1
CDR3aa: CASSLEGRNTEAFF

len: 16
j_gene: TRBJ2-3
v_gene: TRBV15
CDR3aa: CATSSRTGGLGDTQYF

len: 15
j_gene: TRBJ2-3
v_gene: TRBV7-3
CDR3aa: CASSKTRDSTDTQYF

len: 17
j_gene: TRBJ1-1
v_gene: TRBV6-1
CDR3aa: CASSQDSDRATNTEAFF

len: 16
j_gene: TRBJ2-2
v_gene: TRBV19
CDR3aa: CASSIVRTVDTGELFF

len: 15
j_gene: TRBJ1-6
v_gene: TRBV20-1
CDR3aa: CSAPSWGRGISPLHF

len: 15
j_gene: TRBJ1-3
v_gene: TRBV30
CDR3aa: CAWSGVGGAGNTIYF

len: 16
j_gene: TRBJ2-7
v_gene: TRBV7-2
CDR3aa: CASKSGTGGVLYEQYF